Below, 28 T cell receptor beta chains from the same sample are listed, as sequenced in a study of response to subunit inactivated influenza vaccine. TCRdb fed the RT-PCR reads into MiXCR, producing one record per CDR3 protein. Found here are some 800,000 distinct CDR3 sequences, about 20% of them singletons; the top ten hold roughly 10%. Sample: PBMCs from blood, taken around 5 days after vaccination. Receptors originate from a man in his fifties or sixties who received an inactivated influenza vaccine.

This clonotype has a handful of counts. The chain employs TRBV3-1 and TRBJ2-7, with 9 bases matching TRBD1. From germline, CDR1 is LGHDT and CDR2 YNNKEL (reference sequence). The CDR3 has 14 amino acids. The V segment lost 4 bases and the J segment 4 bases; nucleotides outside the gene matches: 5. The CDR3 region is CASSPGTGKYEQYF. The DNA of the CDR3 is TGTGCCAGCAGCCCCGGGACAGGGAAGTACGAGCAGTACTTC.

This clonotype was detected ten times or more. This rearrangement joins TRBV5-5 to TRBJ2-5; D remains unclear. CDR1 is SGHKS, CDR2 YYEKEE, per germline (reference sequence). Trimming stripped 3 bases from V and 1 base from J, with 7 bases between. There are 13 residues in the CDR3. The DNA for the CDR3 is TGTGCCAGCAGCTCCGGACCCCAAGAGACCCAGTACTTC. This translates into CASSSGPQETQYF.

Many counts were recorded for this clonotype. CDR3 coding DNA: TGTGCCAGCAGTCTCATACCCTACGAGCAGTACTTC. Protein sequence: CASSLIPYEQYF. V and J are TRBV12-3 or TRBV12-4 and TRBJ2-7; D is undetermined. The CDR3 spans 12 residues. Trimming removed 5 bases from V and 2 bases from J, with 7 bases in between.

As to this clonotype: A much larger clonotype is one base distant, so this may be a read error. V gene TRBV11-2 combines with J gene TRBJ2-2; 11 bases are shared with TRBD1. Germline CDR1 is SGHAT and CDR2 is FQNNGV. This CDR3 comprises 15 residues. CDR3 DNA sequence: TGTACCAGCAGACGGACAGGGGGCGCATCCGGGGAGCTGTTTTTT. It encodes CTSRRTGGASGELFF.

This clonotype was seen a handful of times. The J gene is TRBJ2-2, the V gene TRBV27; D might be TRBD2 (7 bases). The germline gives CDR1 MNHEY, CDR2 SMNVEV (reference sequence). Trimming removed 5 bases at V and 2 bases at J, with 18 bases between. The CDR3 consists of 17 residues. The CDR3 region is CASSTMGGRLNTGELFF. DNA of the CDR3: TGTGCCAGCAGTACTATGGGGGGGCGCCTAAACACCGGGGAGCTGTTTTTT.

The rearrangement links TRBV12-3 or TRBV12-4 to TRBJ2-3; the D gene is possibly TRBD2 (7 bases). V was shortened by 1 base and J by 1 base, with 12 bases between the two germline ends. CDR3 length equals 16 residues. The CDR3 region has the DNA TGTGCCAGCAGTTTAGAGGGGGGGCCGCGCACAGATACGCAGTATTTT. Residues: CASSLEGGPRTDTQYF.

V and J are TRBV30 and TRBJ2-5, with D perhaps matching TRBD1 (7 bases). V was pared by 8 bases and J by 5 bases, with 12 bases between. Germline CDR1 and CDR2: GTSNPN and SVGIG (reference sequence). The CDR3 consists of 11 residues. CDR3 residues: CAQGGGETQYF. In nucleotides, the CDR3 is TGTGCCCAGGGGGGTGGTGAGACCCAGTACTTC.

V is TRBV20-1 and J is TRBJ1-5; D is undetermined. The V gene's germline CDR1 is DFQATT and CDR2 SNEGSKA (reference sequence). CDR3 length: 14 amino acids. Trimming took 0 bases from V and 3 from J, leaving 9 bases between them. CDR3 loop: CSARDSGFNQPQHF. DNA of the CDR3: TGCAGTGCTAGAGATTCGGGGTTCAATCAGCCCCAGCATTTT.

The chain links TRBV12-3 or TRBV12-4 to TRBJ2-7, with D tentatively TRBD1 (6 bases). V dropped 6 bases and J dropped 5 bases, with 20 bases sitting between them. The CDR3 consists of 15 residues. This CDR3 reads CASSSEGETTDEQYF. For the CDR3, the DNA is TGTGCCAGCAGCTCTGAGGGGGAGACTACTGACGAGCAGTACTTC.

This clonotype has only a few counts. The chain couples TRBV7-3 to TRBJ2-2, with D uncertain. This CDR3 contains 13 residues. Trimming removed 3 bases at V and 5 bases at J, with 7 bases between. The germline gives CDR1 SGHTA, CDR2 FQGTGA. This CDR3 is CASSFDLTGELFF. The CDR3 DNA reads TGTGCCAGCAGCTTTGATCTAACCGGGGAGCTGTTTTTT.

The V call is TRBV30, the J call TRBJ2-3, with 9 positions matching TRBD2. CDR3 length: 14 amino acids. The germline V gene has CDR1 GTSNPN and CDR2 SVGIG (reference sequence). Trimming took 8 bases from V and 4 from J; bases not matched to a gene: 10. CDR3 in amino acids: CAIDGAGGADTQYF. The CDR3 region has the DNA TGTGCCATCGACGGAGCGGGAGGTGCAGATACGCAGTATTTT.

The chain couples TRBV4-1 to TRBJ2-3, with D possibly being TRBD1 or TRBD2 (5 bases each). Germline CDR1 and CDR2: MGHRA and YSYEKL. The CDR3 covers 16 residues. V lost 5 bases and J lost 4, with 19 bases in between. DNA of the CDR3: TGCGCCAGCAGCTACATAGGGACCCGGCGTGCAGATACGCAGTATTTT. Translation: CASSYIGTRRADTQYF.

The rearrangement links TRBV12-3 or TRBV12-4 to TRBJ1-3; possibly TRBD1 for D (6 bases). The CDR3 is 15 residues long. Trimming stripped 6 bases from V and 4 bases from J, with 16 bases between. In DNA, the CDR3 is TGTGCCAGCAGCCAAGGACAGAGAATAGGAAACACCATATATTTT. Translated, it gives CASSQGQRIGNTIYF.

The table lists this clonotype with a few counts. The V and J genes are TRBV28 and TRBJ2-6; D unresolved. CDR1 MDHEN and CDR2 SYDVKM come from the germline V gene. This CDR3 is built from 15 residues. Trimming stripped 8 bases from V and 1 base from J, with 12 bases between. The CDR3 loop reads CASLSRVSGANVLTF. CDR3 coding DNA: TGTGCCAGCCTCTCTAGGGTATCTGGGGCCAACGTCCTGACTTTC.

Here the CDR3 DNA reads TGCGCCAGCAGCGTTACGAGGGTTGAGCAGTTCTTC. This translates into CASSVTRVEQFF. The gene calls are TRBV5-1 and TRBJ2-1; the D gene is possibly TRBD2 (5 bases). Germline-derived CDR1 and CDR2 are SGHRS and YFSETQ. V lost 4 bases, J lost 9 bases, and 11 bases lay in between. The CDR3 has 12 residues.

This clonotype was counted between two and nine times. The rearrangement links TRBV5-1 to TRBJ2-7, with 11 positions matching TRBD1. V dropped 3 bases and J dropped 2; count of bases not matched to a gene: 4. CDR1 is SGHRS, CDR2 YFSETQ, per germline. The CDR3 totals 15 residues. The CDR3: CASSSQDRGPYEQYF. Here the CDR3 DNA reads TGCGCCAGCAGCTCGCAGGACAGGGGGCCCTACGAGCAGTACTTC.

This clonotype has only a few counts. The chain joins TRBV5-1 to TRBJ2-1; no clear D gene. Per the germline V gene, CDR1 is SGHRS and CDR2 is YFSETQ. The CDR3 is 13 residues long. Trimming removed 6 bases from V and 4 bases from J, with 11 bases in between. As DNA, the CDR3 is TGCGCCAGCATGATATCCCGGTACAATGAGCAGTTCTTC. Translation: CASMISRYNEQFF.

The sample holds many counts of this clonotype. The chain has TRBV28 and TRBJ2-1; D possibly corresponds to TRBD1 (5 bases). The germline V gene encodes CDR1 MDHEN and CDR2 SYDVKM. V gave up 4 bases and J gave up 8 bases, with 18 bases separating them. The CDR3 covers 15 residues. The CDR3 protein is CASSSPGPAVDEQFF. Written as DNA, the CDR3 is TGTGCCAGCAGTTCACCAGGGCCCGCCGTGGATGAGCAGTTCTTC.

CDR3 DNA: TGTGCCAGCAGTTGGTCCGGGACAGCTAACTATGGCTACACCTTC. Encoded protein: CASSWSGTANYGYTF. The V call is TRBV6-5, the J call TRBJ1-2; 7 bases match TRBD1. J gave up 0 bases and V 4 bases, and 5 bases lay outside the gene matches. Germline-derived CDR1 and CDR2 are MNHEY and SVGAGI. The CDR3 sequence is 15 residues long.

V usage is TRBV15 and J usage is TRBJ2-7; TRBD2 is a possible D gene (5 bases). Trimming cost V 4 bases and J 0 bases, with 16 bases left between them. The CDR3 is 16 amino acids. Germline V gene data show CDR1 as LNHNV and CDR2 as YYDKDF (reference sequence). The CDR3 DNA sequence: TGTGCCACCAGCATTACCGGGCTCCGGGGCTCCTACGAGCAGTACTTC. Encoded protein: CATSITGLRGSYEQYF.

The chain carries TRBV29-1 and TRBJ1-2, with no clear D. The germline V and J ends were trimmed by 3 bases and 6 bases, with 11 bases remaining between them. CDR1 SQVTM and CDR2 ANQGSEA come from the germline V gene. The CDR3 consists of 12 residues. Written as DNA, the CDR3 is TGCAGCGTTGAGAATGGTTTAGATGGCTACACCTTC. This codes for CSVENGLDGYTF.

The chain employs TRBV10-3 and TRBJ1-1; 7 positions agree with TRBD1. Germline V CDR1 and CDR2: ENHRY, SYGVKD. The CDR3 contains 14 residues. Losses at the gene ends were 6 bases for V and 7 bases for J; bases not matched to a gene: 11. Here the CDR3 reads CAIRVLEGGDEAFF. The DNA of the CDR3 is TGTGCCATCAGAGTCCTCGAAGGGGGCGATGAAGCTTTCTTT.

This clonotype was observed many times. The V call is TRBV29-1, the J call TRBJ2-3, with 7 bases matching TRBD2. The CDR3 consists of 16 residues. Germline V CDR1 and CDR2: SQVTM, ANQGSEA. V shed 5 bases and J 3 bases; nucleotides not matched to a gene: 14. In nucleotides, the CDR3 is TGCAGCGTTTTAGCCCCCCGGACGCGGGGGACAGATACGCAGTATTTT. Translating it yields CSVLAPRTRGTDTQYF.

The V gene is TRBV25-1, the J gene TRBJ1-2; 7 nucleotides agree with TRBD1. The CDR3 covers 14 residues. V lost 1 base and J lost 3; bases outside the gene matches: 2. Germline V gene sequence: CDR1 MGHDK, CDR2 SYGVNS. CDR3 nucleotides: TGTGCCAGCAGTGAATGGGACAGATACTATGGCTACACCTTC. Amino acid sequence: CASSEWDRYYGYTF.

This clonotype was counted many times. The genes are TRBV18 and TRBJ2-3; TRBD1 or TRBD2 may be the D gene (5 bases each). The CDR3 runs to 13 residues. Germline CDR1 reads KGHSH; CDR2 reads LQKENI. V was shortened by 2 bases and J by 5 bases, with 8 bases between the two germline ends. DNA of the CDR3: TGTGCCAGCTCACCAGGGGCGGGAGATACGCAGTATTTT. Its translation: CASSPGAGDTQYF.

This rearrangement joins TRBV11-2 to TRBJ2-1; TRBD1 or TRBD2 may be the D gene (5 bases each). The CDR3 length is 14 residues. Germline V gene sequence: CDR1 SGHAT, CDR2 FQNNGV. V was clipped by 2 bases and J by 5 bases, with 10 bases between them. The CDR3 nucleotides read TGTGCCAGCAGCTTATTTGGGGGACACAATGAGCAGTTCTTC. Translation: CASSLFGGHNEQFF.

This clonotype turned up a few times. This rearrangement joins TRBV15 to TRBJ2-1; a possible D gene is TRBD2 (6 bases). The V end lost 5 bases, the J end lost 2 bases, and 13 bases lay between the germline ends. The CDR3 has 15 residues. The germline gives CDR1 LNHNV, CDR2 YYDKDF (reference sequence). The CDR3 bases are TGTGCCACCAGCCGCCCATCGGGGGCCTACAATGAGCAGTTCTTC. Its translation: CATSRPSGAYNEQFF.

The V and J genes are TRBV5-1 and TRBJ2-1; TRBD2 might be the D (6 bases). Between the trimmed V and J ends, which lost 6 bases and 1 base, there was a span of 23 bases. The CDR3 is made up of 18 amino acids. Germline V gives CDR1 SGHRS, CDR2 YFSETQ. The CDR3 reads CASTRSRLASLSYNEQFF. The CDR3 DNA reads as TGCGCCAGCACCCGGTCGAGGCTAGCGTCCTTATCCTACAATGAGCAGTTCTTC.